The present entry profiles one T cell receptor (beta chain) with its context. Distinct nucleotide sequences in the sample also encode this CDR3. The length of the CDR3 is 13 residues. In germline, CDR1 is SGDLS, CDR2 YYNGEE. V was cut by 0 bases and J by 2 bases, with 5 bases left in between. This sample was taken from a study of control samples from healthy donors and cancer patients. Profiling relied on immunoSEQ multiplex PCR, and the TCRdb table lists in-frame clones only, not all of them. The sample lists approximately 220,000 clones, around 94% seen once, with about 1.6% in the top ten. The rearrangement joins TRBV9 to TRBJ1-1; D is uncertain. The sample taken for sequencing was blood. This TCR came from a man aged 50-59 years in good health. This CDR3 reads CASSVALNTEAFF. For the CDR3, the DNA is TGTGCCAGCAGCGTAGCTCTTAACACTGAAGCTTTCTTT.